The 27 T cell receptor beta chains reported below all come from one sample, sequenced in a study of PD-L1 blockade in urothelial cancer. Data came from immunoSEQ multiplex PCR; TCRdb stores just in-frame clones and leaves some out. Counted here are around 66,000 clones, about nine tenths occurring once; the ten biggest clones make up around 11%. Time point reported: peripheral blood 6 weeks after treatment start. The material sequenced was PBMCs, taken around atezolizumab (anti-PD-L1) treatment. These receptors all come from a man in his sixties with urothelial cancer.

This clone was observed a handful of times. The chain combines TRBV18 with TRBJ1-2; no reliable D call. Germline-derived CDR1 and CDR2 are KGHSH and LQKENI. V lost 2 bases and J 0 bases, leaving 13 bases between the germline ends. This CDR3 contains 16 residues. CDR3 nucleotides: TGTGCCAGCTCACCAGTACGAACACCCACTAACTATGGCTACACCTTC. This codes for CASSPVRTPTNYGYTF.

The gene calls are TRBV5-8 and TRBJ1-1; D is undetermined. V lost 2 bases and J 7 bases, leaving 9 bases between the germline ends. Germline V gene data show CDR1 as SGHTS and CDR2 as YDEGEE. The CDR3 loop spans 12 amino acids. The CDR3 here is CASSLRGGEAFF. CDR3 sequence (DNA): TGTGCCAGCAGCTTACGCGGAGGTGAAGCTTTCTTT. The entire variable domain, with the rest obtained from reference TRBV5-8 and TRBJ1-1, is as follows: EAGVTQSPTHLIKTRGQQATLRCSPISGHTSVYWYQQALGLGLQFLLWYDEGEERNRGNFPPRFSGRQFPNYSSELNVNALELEDSALYLCASSLRGGEAFFGQGTRLTVV.

The chain employs TRBV4-3 and TRBJ2-7; 10 positions agree with TRBD2. The trim removed 2 bases at V and 3 bases at J, leaving 10 bases unmatched. The CDR3 contains 17 residues. Germline V gives CDR1 LGHNA, CDR2 YSLEER. CDR3 in amino acids: CASSQQREGLHVYEQYF. For the CDR3, the DNA is TGCGCCAGCAGCCAACAGCGGGAGGGCCTCCATGTCTACGAGCAGTACTTC.

This chain uses TRBV7-9 with TRBJ1-3; 7 positions match TRBD1. The length of the CDR3 is 16 residues. Trimming cost V 0 bases and J 1 base; bases outside gene matches: 3. In germline, CDR1 is SEHNR, CDR2 FQNEAQ (reference sequence). This CDR3 reads CASSLAGQISGNTIYF. CDR3 DNA: TGTGCCAGCAGCTTAGCGGGACAGATATCTGGAAACACCATATATTTT.

V is TRBV6-6 and J is TRBJ2-7; 13 nucleotides agree with TRBD2. This CDR3 region has 14 residues. V was pared by 6 bases and J by 3 bases, with 2 bases of the junction left unmatched. Germline-derived CDR1 and CDR2 are MNHNY and SVGAGI (reference sequence). CDR3 DNA sequence: TGTGCCAGCAGCAGGACTAGCGGGAGCTACGAGCAGTACTTC. It encodes CASSRTSGSYEQYF.

A few counts support this clone. J is TRBJ2-7 and V is TRBV7-9; no definite D call. This CDR3 has 12 residues. V was trimmed by 3 bases and J by 6 bases, leaving 9 bases between them. Germline CDR1 SEHNR, CDR2 FQNEAQ (reference sequence). The CDR3 DNA reads as TGTGCCAGCAGCTTGGTATTCGGCGAGCAGTACTTC. Translated: CASSLVFGEQYF.

This clone was seen a handful of times. J is TRBJ2-5 and V is TRBV9; TRBD2 might be the D (5 bases). Germline V gene lookup returns CDR1 SGDLS and CDR2 YYNGEE. The CDR3 sequence is 14 residues long. V was clipped by 4 bases and J by 1 base, with 11 bases between them. CDR3 coding DNA: TGTGCCAGCAGCAAAGGACTGTCCCAAGAGACCCAGTACTTC. Translating gives CASSKGLSQETQYF.

The chain links TRBV15 to TRBJ2-5, with TRBD2 matching 7 bases. V shed 0 bases and J 2 bases; nucleotides not matched to a gene: 15. The CDR3 runs 19 residues. CDR1 and CDR2 from the germline V gene are LNHNV and YYDKDF (reference sequence). CDR3 loop: CATSRDWAVLAGKQETQYF. The CDR3 region has the DNA TGTGCCACCAGCAGAGATTGGGCGGTCTTAGCGGGTAAACAAGAGACCCAGTACTTC.

The V and J genes are TRBV12-1 and TRBJ1-4; the table calls TRBD1, which could not be checked here. TRBV12-1 is listed as a pseudogene. There are 15 residues in the CDR3. The CDR3 sequence: CASTGQGSRGEKLFF. Written as DNA, the CDR3 is TGTGCCAGCACGGGACAGGGGTCACGGGGTGAAAAACTGTTTTTT.

The chain couples TRBV10-3 to TRBJ2-2; tentative D call: TRBD1 (5 bases). This CDR3 region has 14 residues. The germline gives CDR1 ENHRY, CDR2 SYGVKD. The V gene lost 4 bases and the J gene lost 3 bases, with 9 bases spanning the gap. The CDR3, as DNA: TGTGCCATCAGTGTAGTGACAGACACCGGGGAGCTGTTTTTT. It encodes CAISVVTDTGELFF.

This chain joins TRBV18 and TRBJ2-7, with TRBD2 identical over 9 bases. Germline V CDR1 and CDR2: KGHSH, LQKENI. The CDR3 covers 14 residues. The V segment lost 0 bases and the J segment 6 bases; nucleotides outside the gene matches: 3. The CDR3 spells CASSPPGLASEQYF. In DNA, the CDR3 is TGTGCCAGCTCACCACCAGGACTAGCGTCCGAGCAGTACTTC.

This chain uses TRBV19 with TRBJ1-2, with D perhaps TRBD1 (6 bases). CDR1 and CDR2 (germline): LNHDA, SQIVND (reference sequence). The V and J ends lost 6 bases and 5 bases respectively, with 16 bases between them. The CDR3 is made up of 14 amino acids. In DNA form, the CDR3 reads TGTGCCAGTAGAACCTCGACAGGTCCGTATGGCTACACCTTC. This gives the protein CASRTSTGPYGYTF.

This clone showed up just once. The chain has TRBV19 and TRBJ2-2, with D possibly being TRBD1 (5 bases). The CDR3 runs to 13 residues. CDR1 is LNHDA, CDR2 SQIVND, per germline (reference sequence). The V and J ends lost 4 bases and 6 bases respectively, with 9 bases between them. CDR3 residues: CASSTVRAGELFF. As DNA, the CDR3 is TGTGCCAGTAGTACGGTCAGGGCCGGGGAGCTGTTTTTT.

The chain joins TRBV2 to TRBJ2-5; 8 bases are a match to TRBD2. Looked up from germline, CDR1 is SNHLY and CDR2 is FYNNEI. The CDR3 has 15 residues. After removal of 4 bases from V and 4 bases from J, the junction contained 8 bases not matched to a gene. The CDR3 DNA is TGTGCCAGCAGTGTGGGCGGGAGGAATGGAGAGACCCAGTACTTC. This codes for CASSVGGRNGETQYF.

The rearrangement uses TRBV9 and TRBJ2-2, with 7 bases matching TRBD1. With 3 bases clipped from V and 5 bases from J, the junction kept 4 bases outside the gene matches. Germline values: CDR1 SGDLS, CDR2 YYNGEE. The CDR3 is 14 residues long. CDR3 DNA: TGTGCCAGCAGCGACCTCAGGGGGACCGGGGAGCTGTTTTTT. Translating gives CASSDLRGTGELFF.

V is TRBV13 and J is TRBJ1-1; D not certain. The V end was cut by 5 bases, the J end by 3 bases, with 13 bases between. The germline V gene has CDR1 PRHDT and CDR2 FYEKMQ (reference sequence). There are 14 residues in the CDR3. CDR3 protein: CASSDEGGDTEAFF. CDR3 DNA: TGTGCCAGCAGCGACGAGGGAGGCGACACTGAAGCTTTCTTT. Using reference TRBV13 and TRBJ1-1 for the parts outside the CDR3, the full variable domain is AAGVIQSPRHLIKEKRETATLKCYPIPRHDTVYWYQQGPGQDPQFLISFYEKMQSDKGSIPDRFSAQQFSDYHSELNMSSLELGDSALYFCASSDEGGDTEAFFGQGTRLTVV.

Of note for this clone: Relative to the germline gene, one junction end is altered; a read error may explain this. The same CDR3 arises from other DNA sequences in this sample as well. The chain uses TRBV11-3 and TRBJ1-5; D not resolved. Germline loops: CDR1 SGHNT, CDR2 YENEEA. CDR3 size: 13 residues. CDR3 sequence (DNA): TGCGCCAGCAGCTTAGACGGCAATCAGCCCCAGCATTTT. This gives the protein CASSLDGNQPQHF.

The rearrangement joins TRBV7-9 to TRBJ2-5; 10 nucleotides align to TRBD2. The CDR3 contains 16 residues. V lost 3 bases, J lost 4 bases, and 8 bases stayed unmatched. Looked up from germline, CDR1 is SEHNR and CDR2 is FQNEAQ (reference sequence). This chain's CDR3 is CASSLGLAGDGETQYF. The CDR3 DNA is TGTGCCAGCAGCTTGGGTCTAGCGGGAGACGGAGAGACCCAGTACTTC.

This clone appeared once. This chain joins TRBV28 and TRBJ2-1; 11 bases agree with TRBD2. The germline gives CDR1 MDHEN, CDR2 SYDVKM. The CDR3 has 15 amino acids. With V trimmed by 4 bases and J by 7 bases, 6 bases remained unmatched. CDR3 residues: CASSSTSGTINEQFF. CDR3 DNA sequence: TGTGCCAGCAGTTCGACTAGCGGGACGATTAATGAGCAGTTCTTC.

This sequence joins TRBV6-1 and TRBJ2-1; 7 nucleotides match TRBD1. The CDR3 loop spans 14 amino acids. Germline lookup yields CDR1 MNHNS and CDR2 SASEGT. The V and J ends lost 9 bases and 0 bases, in that order; junction bases with no gene match: 5. CDR3 amino acids: CASQTGSSYNEQFF. The CDR3 nucleotides are TGTGCCAGTCAGACAGGGAGCTCCTACAATGAGCAGTTCTTC.

This clone appeared once. The chain carries TRBV5-1 and TRBJ2-7; 8 nucleotides line up with TRBD1. The V gene end was trimmed by 5 bases and the J gene end by 0 bases; junction bases not matched to a gene: 4. CDR3 length: 14 amino acids. CDR1 and CDR2 from the germline V gene are SGHRS and YFSETQ. The CDR3 loop reads CASRPGTGSYEQYF. CDR3 in DNA: TGCGCCAGCAGACCCGGGACAGGCTCCTACGAGCAGTACTTC.

The chain links TRBV6-5 to TRBJ1-1; D is unresolved. The CDR3 extends over 14 amino acids. Trimming removed 2 bases from V and 2 bases from J, with 9 bases in between. Germline V gene lookup returns CDR1 MNHEY and CDR2 SVGAGI. Written as DNA, the CDR3 is TGTGCCAGCAGTTACCGAGGACTTAACACTGAAGCTTTCTTT. Residues: CASSYRGLNTEAFF.

This clone has a single count. V is TRBV9 and J is TRBJ2-2; D gene ambiguous. The CDR3 runs to 15 residues. Trimming removed 0 bases at V and 1 base at J, with 7 bases between. Germline loops: CDR1 SGDLS, CDR2 YYNGEE. As DNA, the CDR3 is TGTGCCAGCAGCGTAGCGTCAGGGAACACCGGGGAGCTGTTTTTT. Amino acid sequence: CASSVASGNTGELFF.

A single count supports this clone. The chain has TRBV2 and TRBJ1-1, with a tentative D call TRBD1 (5 bases). Germline assignment: CDR1 SNHLY and CDR2 FYNNEI. The CDR3 totals 14 residues. V was shortened by 8 bases and J by 1 base, with 14 bases between the two germline ends. In DNA form, the CDR3 reads TGTGCCAGCGACAAGGGGCAGGGGAACACTGAAGCTTTCTTT. Protein product: CASDKGQGNTEAFF. Using reference TRBV2 and TRBJ1-1 for the parts outside the CDR3, the full variable domain is EPEVTQTPSHQVTQMGQEVILRCVPISNHLYFYWYRQILGQKVEFLVSFYNNEISEKSEIFDDQFSVERPDGSNFTLKIRSTKLEDSAMYFCASDKGQGNTEAFFGQGTRLTVV.

V and J are TRBV9 and TRBJ2-2; 12 bases agree with TRBD2. The CDR3 consists of 17 residues. V was clipped by 1 base and J by 0 bases; unmatched bases: 1. Germline V gives CDR1 SGDLS, CDR2 YYNGEE. The CDR3 sequence is CASSVRTSGANTGELFF. CDR3 in DNA: TGTGCCAGCAGCGTAAGGACTAGCGGGGCGAACACCGGGGAGCTGTTTTTT.

The chain couples TRBV19 to TRBJ2-1; tentatively, D is TRBD2 (6 bases). The germline V gene encodes CDR1 LNHDA and CDR2 SQIVND (reference sequence). The V gene lost 4 bases and the J gene lost 9 bases, with 16 bases spanning the gap. The CDR3 has 14 amino acids. Here the CDR3 reads CASSTRWGEGEQFF. CDR3 DNA: TGTGCCAGTAGTACCCGGTGGGGGGAAGGTGAGCAGTTCTTC. The full variable domain, its missing parts supplied by reference TRBV19 and TRBJ2-1, is DGGITQSPKYLFRKEGQNVTLSCEQNLNHDAMYWYRQDPGQGLRLIYYSQIVNDFQKGDIAEGYSVSREKKESFPLTVTSAQKNPTAFYLCASSTRWGEGEQFFGPGTRLTVL.

The CDR3 is CASSSPRRGNTEAFF. The DNA of the CDR3 is TGTGCCAGCAGCTCCCCCCGTAGGGGGAACACTGAAGCTTTCTTT. This chain uses TRBV7-6 with TRBJ1-1; D possibly corresponds to TRBD1 (5 bases). V was cut by 4 bases and J by 1 base, with 13 bases left in between. Germline CDR1 SGHVS, CDR2 FNYEAQ. This CDR3 has 15 residues.